This T cell receptor (beta chain) comes out of a study of T cell repertoires in ileal Crohn's disease. Whole-study findings and limits: Mucosal expansions were suggested to be mainly CD8 T cells.

Regarding this clone: Its matching antigen is unknown.

Libraries were prepared by immunoSEQ multiplex PCR; TCRdb keeps only in-frame clonotypes and omits some of them. The sample lists 13,000 to 15,000 clones; about two thirds were seen once. Trimming took 7 bases from V and 0 from J, leaving 13 bases between them. The V gene's germline CDR1 is SNHLY and CDR2 FYNNEI. This CDR3 has 15 amino acids. The sequence derives from an adult with Crohn's disease. Material for sequencing was ileal tissue. The chain employs TRBV2 and TRBJ2-1, with a tentative D call TRBD2 (5 bases). The DNA of the CDR3 is TGTGCCAGCAAGGAGGCTGGTCTCTCCTACAATGAGCAGTTCTTC. Protein sequence: CASKEAGLSYNEQFF.